The clone carrying this T cell receptor beta chain has more than one count but fewer than ten. Antigen unknown. cDNA synthesis used the whole RNA isolate, giving expressed TCRB sequences. The assay was immunoSEQ multiplex PCR, and TCRdb's table has in-frame clones only and misses some. The sample lists around 250,000 clones, about 23% seen once, with 0.012% in the top ten. The data stem from a study of beta chain features in type 1 diabetes. Broader study findings: Across all four CD4+ subsets, people with type 1 diabetes showed modestly shorter TCRB CDR3s.

Trimming removed 10 bases from V and 2 bases from J, with 12 bases in between. This CDR3 region has 12 residues. Germline V gene sequence: CDR1 MNHEY, CDR2 SVGAGI. Sequencing used naive CD4+ T cells from blood. The clonotype comes from a woman younger than 45 with type 1 diabetes. The J gene is TRBJ2-7, the V gene TRBV6-5; D unresolved. Written as DNA, the CDR3 is TGTGCCACCACTGTTGTGCCCTACGAGCAGTACTTC. It translates to CATTVVPYEQYF.